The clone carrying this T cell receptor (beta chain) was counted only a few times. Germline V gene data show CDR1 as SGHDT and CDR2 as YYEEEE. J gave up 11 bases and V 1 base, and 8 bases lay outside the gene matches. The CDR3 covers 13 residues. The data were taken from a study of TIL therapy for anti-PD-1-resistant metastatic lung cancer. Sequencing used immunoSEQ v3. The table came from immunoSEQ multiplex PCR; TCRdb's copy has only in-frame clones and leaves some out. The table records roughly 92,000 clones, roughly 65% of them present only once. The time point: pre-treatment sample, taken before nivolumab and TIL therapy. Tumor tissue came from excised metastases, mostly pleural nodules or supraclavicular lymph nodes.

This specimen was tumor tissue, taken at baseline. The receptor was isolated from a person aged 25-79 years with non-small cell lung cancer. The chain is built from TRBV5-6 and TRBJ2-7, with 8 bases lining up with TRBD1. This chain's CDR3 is CASSLPPGGLEYF. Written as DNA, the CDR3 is TGTGCCAGCAGCTTGCCGCCAGGGGGCTTGGAGTACTTC.